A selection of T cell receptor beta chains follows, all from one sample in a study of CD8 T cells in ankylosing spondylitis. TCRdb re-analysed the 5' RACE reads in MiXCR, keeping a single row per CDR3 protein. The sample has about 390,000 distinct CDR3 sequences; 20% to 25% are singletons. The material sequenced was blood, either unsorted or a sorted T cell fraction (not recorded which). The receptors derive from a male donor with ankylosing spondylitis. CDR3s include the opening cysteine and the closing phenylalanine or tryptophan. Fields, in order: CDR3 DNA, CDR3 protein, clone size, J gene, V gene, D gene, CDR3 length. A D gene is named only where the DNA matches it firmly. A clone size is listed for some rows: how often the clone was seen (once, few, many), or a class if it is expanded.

TGCAGTGCTAGAGATCTGGGGCTAGCGGGGTTCACAGATACGCAGTATTTT | CSARDLGLAGFTDTQYF | - | TRBJ2-3 | TRBV20-1 | TRBD2 | 17
TGTGCCAGCAGCTTCACGGGAGGGCGGCGAGGCGAGACCCAGTACTTC | CASSFTGGRRGETQYF | - | TRBJ2-5 | TRBV7-6 | TRBD2 | 16
TGTGCCAGCAGCCCATTGGGACTAGCGGGCCAAAGAGCTGGGGCCAACGTCCTGACTTTC | CASSPLGLAGQRAGANVLTF | - | TRBJ2-6 | TRBV3-1 | TRBD2 | 20
TGCAGCGTTGTGTCCGGGCCACGGGGGGATGAGCAGTTCTTC | CSVVSGPRGDEQFF | many | TRBJ2-1 | TRBV29-1 | TRBD2 | 14
TGTGCCAGCAGCTTGGGTCCGGGACGCTACGAGCAGTACTTC | CASSLGPGRYEQYF | few | TRBJ2-7 | TRBV5-5 | - | 14
TGTGCCAGCAGCTTAGGGGTCTCAGCAGGTGTGGACAATGAGCAGTTCTTC | CASSLGVSAGVDNEQFF | few | TRBJ2-1 | TRBV7-2 | - | 17
TGTGCCAGCAGTGAATTACACAGGGAGGCTGGCTACACCTTC | CASSELHREAGYTF | - | TRBJ1-2 | TRBV25-1 | - | 14
TGTGCCAGCTCCGCCGGAGGGGAGCAGCCCCAGCATTTT | CASSAGGEQPQHF | - | TRBJ1-5 | TRBV18 | - | 13
TGCAGCGCCTTCGTTGGGGGGGCTGACACTGAAGCTTTCTTT | CSAFVGGADTEAFF | - | TRBJ1-1 | TRBV29-1 | - | 14
TGCAGCGTTTCTCGGACAGGGGGAAACACTGAAGCTTTCTTT | CSVSRTGGNTEAFF | few | TRBJ1-1 | TRBV29-1 | TRBD1 | 14
TGTGCCAGCAGCCCTTCGCTAATTCCCTACGAGCAGTACTTC | CASSPSLIPYEQYF | many | TRBJ2-7 | TRBV7-9 | - | 14
TGTGCCAGCAGCCCCCTTGGGGATGGCCAGCCCCAGCATTTT | CASSPLGDGQPQHF | few | TRBJ1-5 | TRBV28 | - | 14
TGTGCCAGCAGCTTAACCCGCGCCTCAAAAGGGGATACGCAGTATTTT | CASSLTRASKGDTQYF | many | TRBJ2-3 | TRBV7-3 | - | 16
TGTGCCAGCAGCTCCGACAGGGTTCGGTACTTC | CASSSDRVRYF | - | TRBJ2-7 | TRBV7-9 | TRBD1 | 11
TGCGCCAGCTCCCAGGGGTCGCTTTCCCCAGAGACCCAGTACTTC | CASSQGSLSPETQYF | - | TRBJ2-5 | TRBV5-1 | - | 15
TGTGCCAGCAGTTTATTGGGACTTTCAGAACAAGAGACCCAGTACTTC | CASSLLGLSEQETQYF | - | TRBJ2-5 | TRBV27 | - | 16
TGTGCCAGCAGCCATACTAGCGGCGCGAACACCGGGGAGCTGTTTTTT | CASSHTSGANTGELFF | few | TRBJ2-2 | TRBV7-9 | TRBD2 | 16
TGTGCCAGCAGTCGTACCGGACTCCACTACGAGCAGTACTTC | CASSRTGLHYEQYF | few | TRBJ2-7 | TRBV6-1 | - | 14
TGTGCCAGCAGCCAAGCCCCAGGGACGCCCTACGAGCAGTACTTC | CASSQAPGTPYEQYF | - | TRBJ2-7 | TRBV3-1 | - | 15
TGTGCCAGCAGTTTCAGAATGGACACGCCTGAAGCTTTCTTT | CASSFRMDTPEAFF | - | TRBJ1-1 | TRBV28 | - | 14
TGTGCCATCAGTGTAAACAGGCAGAACACTGAAGCTTTCTTT | CAISVNRQNTEAFF | - | TRBJ1-1 | TRBV10-3 | - | 14
TGCAGTGCTAGGGGAGGAGCGACTAATGAAAAACTGTTTTTT | CSARGGATNEKLFF | - | TRBJ1-4 | TRBV20-1 | - | 14
TGTGCCATCGGTGAACTAGCGGCCTACAATGAGCAGTTCTTC | CAIGELAAYNEQFF | - | TRBJ2-1 | TRBV10-3 | TRBD2 | 14
TGTGCCAGCAGTCCGACAAGGCACACTGAAGCTTTCTTT | CASSPTRHTEAFF | many | TRBJ1-1 | TRBV12-3/TRBV12-4 | - | 13